Listed below are T cell receptor beta chains from one sample, sequenced in a study of cytomegalovirus exposure and HLA in healthy donors. Sequencing used immunoSEQ multiplex PCR; TCRdb keeps in-frame clones, though not all of them. The sample includes 120,000 to 150,000 clones, roughly 80% seen only once; the top ten take 3.5% to 4.5%. What was sequenced was PBMCs. These receptors all stem from a woman in her thirties or forties in good health and CMV-seropositive. Each CDR3 is given with its conserved first and last residue. D genes are given only for firm matches. Only part of the rows carry a size: once, few, many, or a class if the clone is expanded.

D | J | size | V | DNA | CDR3
- | TRBJ2-1 | - | TRBV5-6 | TGTGCCAGCAGCTTACAGGCAGCCTACAATGAGCAGTTCTTC | CASSLQAAYNEQFF
- | TRBJ2-7 | - | TRBV28 | TGTGCCAGCAGTTTAGCCGGGACTCAATACTACGAGCAGTACTTC | CASSLAGTQYYEQYF
- | TRBJ2-3 | - | TRBV2 | TGTGCCAGCAGTATGGAGGGGCGGGCAGATACGCAGTATTTT | CASSMEGRADTQYF
- | TRBJ1-2 | - | TRBV27 | TGTGCCAGCAGACCTCTCAGGGGAGCAGGGCCGGTCGGTGGCTACACCTTC | CASRPLRGAGPVGGYTF
TRBD1 | TRBJ2-2 | - | TRBV15 | TGTGCCACCAGCGGCGTAAACAGGGGGACGAACACCGGGGAGCTGTTTTTT | CATSGVNRGTNTGELFF
- | TRBJ2-7 | - | TRBV5-1 | TGCGCCAGCAGCCCCCGACCCTTAGCAGTAGGAGCGGGTCTATTCTACGAGCAGTACTTC | CASSPRPLAVGAGLFYEQYF
- | TRBJ2-7 | - | TRBV28 | TGTGCCAGCAGTTTACTAGCGAGCTCCTACGAGCAGTACTTC | CASSLLASSYEQYF
TRBD2 | TRBJ2-3 | few | TRBV5-4 | TGTGCCAGCTCGGGGGGGCCAGCAGATACGCAGTATTTT | CASSGGPADTQYF
TRBD2 | TRBJ2-2 | - | TRBV27 | TGTGCCAGCAGCACGAAAGTTCCAGCGGGAGTCGTCACCGGGGAGCTGTTTTTT | CASSTKVPAGVVTGELFF
TRBD1 | TRBJ1-5 | - | TRBV10-2 | TGCGCCAGCAGTGACGCAGGGGGGTTTTATCAGCCCCAGCATTTT | CASSDAGGFYQPQHF